The clone carrying this TCR beta chain was detected only a few times. Its antigen remains unknown. Researchers built TCR beta libraries using quantitative 5'-RACE with molecular barcodes. A single record per CDR3 protein comes from TCRdb applying MiXCR to the 5' RACE reads. The table shows hundreds of thousands of distinct CDR3 sequences, with roughly 26% occurring only once. This sample stems from a study of CD8 T cells in ankylosing spondylitis. General study points: A TCR beta motif of several highly homologous variants seemed to mark ankylosing spondylitis blood. The clones that were linked to disease were reported to be significantly enriched in matched synovial fluid samples from ankylosing spondylitis patients. Peripheral blood samples showed relatively rare disease-linked clones, and these clones were CD8+. In the blood and synovial fluid of reactive arthritis, some motif variants had been previously reported.

V dropped 4 bases and J dropped 2; count of bases not matched to a gene: 4. The CDR3 sequence is 14 residues long. From germline, CDR1 is PRHDT and CDR2 FYEKMQ (reference sequence). The sample taken for sequencing was blood, either unsorted or a sorted T cell fraction (not recorded which). This sequence joins TRBV13 and TRBJ1-2; 7 nucleotides match TRBD1. The clonotype originates from a male donor with ankylosing spondylitis. CDR3 sequence (DNA): TGTGCCAGCAGCTGGGGACAGCTGAACTATGGCTACACCTTC. It yields the protein CASSWGQLNYGYTF. The full variable domain, with the rest looked up from reference TRBV13 and TRBJ1-2, is AAGVIQSPRHLIKEKRETATLKCYPIPRHDTVYWYQQGPGQDPQFLISFYEKMQSDKGSIPDRFSAQQFSDYHSELNMSSLELGDSALYFCASSWGQLNYGYTFGSGTRLTVV.